These T cell receptor beta chains were read from a single sample in a study of regulatory T cells in long-lasting Graves disease. Each CDR3 protein gets one entry after TCRdb re-called the multiplex PCR reads with MiXCR. The data show roughly 360,000 distinct CDR3 sequences, 20% to 25% seen once. The sample was peripheral blood mononuclear cells (PBMCs), taken when the disease was refractory, from a patient treated with antithyroid drugs. These TCRs come from a woman in her forties with Graves disease. CDR3s include the opening cysteine and the closing phenylalanine or tryptophan. D genes are given only for firm matches. For some rows the clone size is stated as once, few or many, or as a class when expanded; others skip it.

clone_size d_call j_call v_call cdr3_aa cdr3_nt
few NA TRBJ2-5 TRBV6-2/TRBV6-3 CASSEGFRAQYF TGTGCCAGCAGTGAAGGATTCAGGGCCCAGTACTTC
few TRBD1 TRBJ1-4 TRBV7-9 CASSMTGPTNEKLFF TGTGCCAGCAGCATGACAGGGCCAACTAATGAAAAACTGTTTTTT
many NA TRBJ1-1 TRBV6-1 CASKVDFRGETEAFF TGTGCCAGCAAAGTAGATTTCAGGGGAGAGACTGAAGCTTTCTTT
few TRBD1 TRBJ2-1 TRBV28 CASSIRGSNNEQFF TGTGCCAGCAGTATCAGGGGGAGTAACAATGAGCAGTTCTTC
NA TRBD1 TRBJ1-2 TRBV9 CASSAGTGHGYTF TGTGCCAGCAGCGCAGGGACAGGGCATGGCTACACCTTC
many TRBD1 TRBJ1-4 TRBV28 CASNDAARTGAEKLFF TGTGCCAGCAATGACGCCGCACGGACAGGGGCTGAAAAACTGTTTTTT
many NA TRBJ1-1 TRBV27 CASKPGWQAINTEAFF TGTGCCAGCAAACCCGGATGGCAGGCCATTAACACTGAAGCTTTCTTT
NA NA TRBJ2-7 TRBV4-1 CASSQGTISYEQYF TGCGCCAGCAGCCAAGGGACTATCTCCTACGAGCAGTACTTC
few NA TRBJ1-1 TRBV4-1 CASSQVNSFTEAFF TGCGCCAGCAGCCAAGTTAACAGCTTCACTGAAGCTTTCTTT
many NA TRBJ1-1 TRBV27 CASSNHDSPTEAFF TGTGCCAGCTCAAACCACGACAGCCCGACTGAAGCTTTCTTT
few NA TRBJ2-2 TRBV19 CASRGQLNTGELFF TGTGCCAGTAGGGGGCAGCTGAACACCGGGGAGCTGTTTTTT
many NA TRBJ1-6 TRBV27 CASSKTGPPLHF TGTGCCAGCAGTAAGACGGGGCCACCCCTCCACTTT
NA TRBD1 TRBJ1-5 TRBV30 CAWTGQVDQPQHF TGTGCCTGGACGGGACAGGTCGATCAGCCCCAGCATTTT
NA NA TRBJ1-5 TRBV7-2 CASSPPTVNQPQHF TGTGCCAGCAGCCCACCTACTGTCAATCAGCCCCAGCATTTT
NA TRBD2 TRBJ2-3 TRBV6-2/TRBV6-3 CASSYAGVLTDTQYF TGTGCCAGCAGTTACGCGGGAGTCCTCACAGATACGCAGTATTTT
many NA TRBJ1-6 TRBV20-1 CSATKARDSPLHF TGCAGTGCTACGAAGGCTAGGGACTCACCCCTCCACTTT
few TRBD1 TRBJ2-7 TRBV28 CASSISGTGVYEQYF TGTGCCAGCAGTATCTCCGGGACAGGGGTTTACGAGCAGTACTTC
many NA TRBJ1-2 TRBV28 CASSFSGRRNYGYTF TGTGCCAGCAGTTTTTCCGGCCGACGGAACTATGGCTACACCTTC
NA TRBD1 TRBJ2-7 TRBV29-1 CSVFSGQGRPYEQYF TGCAGCGTCTTCAGCGGACAGGGCAGACCCTACGAGCAGTACTTC
NA TRBD1 TRBJ1-5 TRBV6-1 CASSPLTTGMWAYSNQPQHF TGTGCCAGCAGTCCCCTGACGACAGGGATGTGGGCTTATAGCAATCAGCCCCAGCATTTT
many TRBD1 TRBJ1-5 TRBV28 CASSLFPFRGPQPQHF TGTGCCAGCAGCCTGTTTCCTTTCAGGGGGCCTCAGCCCCAGCATTTT
NA TRBD1 TRBJ1-1 TRBV10-2 CASINRGKDTEAFF TGCGCCAGCATCAACAGGGGAAAGGACACTGAAGCTTTCTTT
few NA TRBJ1-5 TRBV19 CASSAQGRSNQPQHF TGTGCCAGTAGTGCACAGGGTAGGAGCAATCAGCCCCAGCATTTT
few NA TRBJ2-7 TRBV10-2 CASSEKLTGGYEQYF TGCGCCAGCAGTGAGAAACTTACTGGGGGGTACGAGCAGTACTTC
many TRBD1 TRBJ1-4 TRBV24-1 CATTKTTGTGGALGGEKLFF TGTGCCACCACAAAAACCACCGGGACAGGGGGCGCGTTGGGGGGTGAAAAACTGTTTTTT
many NA TRBJ1-2 TRBV5-1 CASCPGEGSYGYTF TGCGCCAGCTGCCCGGGGGAAGGGTCCTATGGCTACACCTTC
many TRBD2 TRBJ2-5 TRBV11-2 CASSSLAVLETQYF TGTGCCAGCAGCTCCCTAGCGGTCCTGGAGACCCAGTACTTC
few TRBD1 TRBJ1-1 TRBV13 CASTWGTGDFF TGTGCCAGCACCTGGGGGACAGGGGACTTCTTT
few NA TRBJ1-5 TRBV24-1 CATSGSSYQPQHF TGTGCCACCAGTGGGAGTAGCTATCAGCCCCAGCATTTT
NA NA TRBJ2-2 TRBV19 CASTGRDTGGLFF TGTGCCAGTACTGGTCGGGACACCGGGGGGCTGTTTTTT
few TRBD1 TRBJ2-7 TRBV5-1 CASSQNILGTVYEQYF TGCGCCAGCAGCCAAAACATCCTAGGGACAGTCTACGAGCAGTACTTC
NA NA TRBJ2-4 TRBV14 CASSQVQIGKNIQYF TGTGCCAGCAGCCAAGTTCAGATCGGCAAAAACATTCAGTACTTC
once NA TRBJ2-7 TRBV20-1 CSARDRAGSLGEQYF TGCAGTGCTAGAGATCGTGCCGGGTCCCTGGGGGAGCAGTACTTC
many NA TRBJ2-5 TRBV20-1 CSASGGALETQYF TGCAGTGCTAGTGGCGGGGCTTTGGAGACCCAGTACTTC
NA NA TRBJ2-6 TRBV6-2/TRBV6-3 CASSYSPGGANVLTF TGTGCCAGCAGTTATAGTCCGGGGGGGGCCAACGTCCTGACTTTC
many TRBD1 TRBJ1-5 TRBV20-1 CSATTRQGASGQPQHF TGCAGTGCTACTACCCGACAGGGGGCAAGTGGTCAGCCCCAGCATTTT
NA NA TRBJ2-3 TRBV9 CASSVGPTRGRVTDTQYF TGTGCCAGCAGCGTAGGGCCGACCCGCGGCAGGGTGACAGATACGCAGTATTTT
many NA TRBJ2-2 TRBV11-2 CASSPTTNTGELFF TGTGCCAGCAGCCCCACGACCAACACCGGGGAGCTGTTTTTT
NA TRBD1 TRBJ2-4 TRBV2 CASGGQGENIQYF TGTGCCAGCGGCGGACAGGGGGAAAACATTCAGTACTTC
few NA TRBJ2-3 TRBV12-5 CAGPGLLKVQEYF TGTGCTGGCCCTGGACTCCTCAAAGTTCAGGAGTATTTT
NA TRBD1 TRBJ1-1 TRBV20-1 CSAKTDRGRTEAFF TGCAGTGCTAAGACCGACAGGGGGAGAACTGAAGCTTTCTTT
NA TRBD2 TRBJ2-3 TRBV2 CASSHSGVNTDTQYF TGTGCCAGCAGTCATAGCGGGGTGAACACAGATACGCAGTATTTT
NA NA TRBJ1-3 TRBV11-2 CASRSSGTGSGNTIYF TGTGCCAGCCGATCCTCAGGGACGGGCTCTGGAAACACCATATATTTT
few NA TRBJ1-2 TRBV5-4 CASSFAGANYGYTF TGTGCCAGCAGCTTTGCGGGGGCTAACTATGGCTACACCTTC
many TRBD1 TRBJ1-2 TRBV11-2 CASSSLDREVHNYGYTF TGTGCCAGCAGCTCCTTGGACAGGGAGGTCCATAACTATGGCTACACCTTC
many NA TRBJ1-1 TRBV6-5 CASSYREGMNTEAFF TGTGCCAGCAGTTACAGGGAGGGGATGAACACTGAAGCTTTCTTT
many TRBD2 TRBJ2-2 TRBV7-2 CASQREAMTGELFF TGTGCCAGCCAGCGGGAGGCCATGACCGGGGAGCTGTTTTTT
NA NA TRBJ1-5 TRBV4-1 CASSRYKGAQPQHF TGCGCCAGCAGCCGATACAAAGGCGCGCAGCCCCAGCATTTT
many TRBD2 TRBJ2-5 TRBV24-1 CATSDPRPGLARETQYF TGTGCCACCAGTGACCCTAGACCGGGACTAGCGCGGGAGACCCAGTACTTC
many NA TRBJ1-5 TRBV29-1 CSVERSATPNPKSNQPQHF TGCAGCGTCGAAAGGTCTGCGACACCAAACCCGAAGAGCAATCAGCCCCAGCATTTT
once NA TRBJ2-7 TRBV3-1 CASSQGYGLRNEQYF TGTGCCAGCAGCCAAGGTTACGGGCTGCGAAACGAGCAGTACTTC
many TRBD1 TRBJ2-7 TRBV10-3 CAISEGTGDYEQYF TGTGCCATCAGTGAAGGGACAGGGGACTACGAGCAGTACTTC
many NA TRBJ2-5 TRBV7-9 CASSPQGTLGSQYF TGTGCCAGCAGCCCCCAGGGGACACTTGGTTCCCAGTACTTC
once TRBD2 TRBJ2-1 TRBV12-3/TRBV12-4 CASSHPTSNNEQFF TGTGCCAGCAGCCATCCGACTAGCAACAATGAGCAGTTCTTC
NA TRBD1 TRBJ2-5 TRBV6-5 CASSYTGTGRGKTQYF TGTGCCAGCAGTTACACCGGGACAGGCAGGGGAAAGACCCAGTACTTC
NA NA TRBJ1-4 TRBV7-9 CASSLSPGREKLFF TGTGCCAGCAGCTTATCCCCCGGGAGAGAAAAACTGTTTTTT
NA NA TRBJ2-3 TRBV28 CASRGTISTDTQYF TGTGCCAGCAGGGGCACCATTTCCACAGATACGCAGTATTTT
many TRBD1 TRBJ1-6 TRBV28 CASSRDRAGSPLHF TGTGCCAGCAGCCGGGACAGGGCAGGGTCACCCCTCCACTTT
many NA TRBJ2-7 TRBV28 CASSFGGQPSYEQYF TGTGCCAGCAGTTTTGGGGGGCAGCCCTCCTACGAGCAGTACTTC
NA NA TRBJ1-5 TRBV20-1 CSAHSGINQPQHF TGCAGTGCTCACAGTGGGATCAATCAGCCCCAGCATTTT